These 16 T cell receptor beta chains came from one sample sequenced in a study of OX40 agonist ivuxolimab in advanced cancers. TCRdb's table, derived via immunoSEQ multiplex PCR, lists solely in-frame clones and lacks some. The data show under 65,000 clones, with roughly 87% seen just once and roughly an eighth held by the top ten. Source: CD4+ or CD8+ T cells sorted from blood, taken in a trial of the OX40 agonist ivuxolimab. The source is an adult with an advanced solid tumor such as melanoma, head and neck, liver or kidney cancer.

V is TRBV7-9 and J is TRBJ2-3; 7 bases fit TRBD2. V shed 1 base, J shed 3 bases, and the junction held 10 bases outside the gene matches. Germline loops: CDR1 SEHNR, CDR2 FQNEAQ (reference sequence). The CDR3 loop spans 17 amino acids. CDR3 amino acids: CASSLGTRLRTTDTQYF. The CDR3 DNA reads TGTGCCAGCAGCTTAGGGACTAGGCTGCGGACGACAGATACGCAGTATTTT.

In its sample, this clone was seen once. The gene calls are TRBV27 and TRBJ2-1, with 11 bases aligning to TRBD2. Germline V gene sequence: CDR1 MNHEY, CDR2 SMNVEV (reference sequence). The CDR3 length is 15 residues. Trimming cost V 6 bases and J 4 bases; bases outside gene matches: 5. DNA of the CDR3: TGTGCCAGCAGCCCCGGGACTAGCGGTTACAATGAGCAGTTCTTC. Residues: CASSPGTSGYNEQFF.

This clone was seen just once. The chain recombines TRBV7-9 with TRBJ1-5; TRBD1 might be the D (5 bases). The CDR3 contains 14 residues. Germline V lookup: CDR1 SEHNR, CDR2 FQNEAQ (reference sequence). V was clipped by 4 bases and J by 5 bases, with 12 bases between them. The CDR3 protein is CASSSGRLDQPQHF. CDR3 DNA sequence: TGTGCCAGCAGCTCGGGACGGTTGGATCAGCCCCAGCATTTT.

This clone was seen only once. The gene calls are TRBV23-1 and TRBJ1-4; 7 bases map to TRBD1. TRBV23-1 qualifies as an ORF whose function is uncertain. The CDR3 contains 15 residues. With 2 bases clipped from V and 7 bases from J, the junction kept 7 bases outside the gene matches. The CDR3 spells CASSQSTDRPEKLFF. CDR3 nucleotide sequence: TGCGCCAGCAGTCAAAGCACGGACAGGCCTGAAAAACTGTTTTTT.

The chain couples TRBV9 to TRBJ2-1, with D uncertain. Germline V gene sequence: CDR1 SGDLS, CDR2 YYNGEE. V was cut by 0 bases and J by 9 bases, with 10 bases left in between. The CDR3 is made up of 13 amino acids. As DNA, the CDR3 is TGTGCCAGCAGCGTAGACTTCAGGACTGAGCAGTTCTTC. Amino acids: CASSVDFRTEQFF.

This clone was picked up one time. The genes are TRBV27 and TRBJ2-3, with D hard to call. The CDR3 has 16 residues. Germline CDR1 reads MNHEY; CDR2 reads SMNVEV (reference sequence). V was trimmed by 6 bases and J by 0 bases, leaving 16 bases between them. The CDR3 sequence is CASRPVGAPSTDTQYF. DNA for the CDR3: TGTGCCAGCAGACCGGTAGGCGCGCCTAGCACAGATACGCAGTATTTT.

The chain couples TRBV19 to TRBJ1-5; unclear D gene. The ends were cut back, 3 bases at V and 2 bases at J, with 5 bases in the middle. This CDR3 spans 13 amino acids. Germline V lookup: CDR1 LNHDA, CDR2 SQIVND (reference sequence). The CDR3 DNA follows: TGTGCCAGTAGTATTAGGGGCAATCAGCCCCAGCATTTT. Amino acids: CASSIRGNQPQHF.

The chain recombines TRBV4-3 with TRBJ2-5, with D uncertain. Germline lookup yields CDR1 LGHNA and CDR2 YSLEER. CDR3 length: 16 residues. V lost 0 bases and J 2 bases, leaving 13 bases between the germline ends. The CDR3 region is CASSQDFLGSQETQYF. The DNA for the CDR3 is TGCGCCAGCAGCCAAGACTTCTTGGGCAGTCAAGAGACCCAGTACTTC.

The rearrangement joins TRBV15 to TRBJ1-1; perhaps TRBD1 as D (5 bases). The CDR3 has 14 residues. Germline V CDR1 and CDR2: LNHNV, YYDKDF (reference sequence). Trimming shortened V by 5 bases and J by 1 base, and 11 bases separated the two germline ends. CDR3 sequence reads: CATSQGEQNTEAFF. CDR3 sequence (DNA): TGTGCCACCAGCCAAGGGGAACAGAACACTGAAGCTTTCTTT.

This rearrangement joins TRBV2 to TRBJ2-4; TRBD1 matches at 7 bases. V lost 9 bases to trimming and J lost 0 bases; unmatched junction nucleotides: 5. The V gene's germline CDR1 is SNHLY and CDR2 FYNNEI. The CDR3 has 14 amino acids. CDR3 DNA: TGTGCCAGTTCCGGGACAGAAGCCAAAAACATTCAGTACTTC. It codes for CASSGTEAKNIQYF.

This clone appeared a few times. The J gene is TRBJ1-1, the V gene TRBV19; no definite D call. Germline V gene data show CDR1 as LNHDA and CDR2 as SQIVND (reference sequence). V was trimmed by 6 bases and J by 3 bases, leaving 8 bases between them. The CDR3 length is 12 residues. This chain's CDR3 is CASRNSYTEAFF. CDR3 DNA: TGTGCCAGTAGGAACAGTTACACTGAAGCTTTCTTT.

This chain connects TRBV23-1 to TRBJ2-3; D is uncertain. TRBV23-1 is noted as an ORF with a role that remains uncertain. The CDR3 runs 16 residues. The V and J ends lost 3 bases and 3 bases respectively, with 16 bases between them. The CDR3 loop is CASSHLRPPDTDTQYF. CDR3 bases: TGCGCCAGCAGTCATCTTAGGCCACCGGATACAGATACGCAGTATTTT.

The chain recombines TRBV4-2 with TRBJ2-5; 8 nucleotides line up with TRBD1. The CDR3 loop spans 15 amino acids. The germline gives CDR1 LGHNA, CDR2 YNFKEQ. V dropped 1 base and J dropped 5; count of bases not matched to a gene: 6. The CDR3, as DNA: TGTGCCAGCAGCCAAGGACTCCGGGACAGGGAGACCCAGTACTTC. Translated: CASSQGLRDRETQYF.

This chain uses TRBV11-3 with TRBJ2-1; no reliable D call. Germline V CDR1 and CDR2: SGHNT, YENEEA. The length of the CDR3 is 15 residues. V lost 3 bases and J 0 bases, leaving 9 bases between the germline ends. This chain's CDR3 is CASSFGRSSYNEQFF. Here the CDR3 DNA reads TGTGCCAGCAGCTTTGGCAGGAGCTCCTACAATGAGCAGTTCTTC.

The genes are TRBV27 and TRBJ1-3; no clear D. Trimming took off 6 bases at V and 1 base at J, with 10 bases between the two ends. CDR1 MNHEY and CDR2 SMNVEV come from the germline V gene (reference sequence). The length of the CDR3 is 14 residues. CDR3 region: CASSLGVSGNTIYF. The CDR3 DNA is TGTGCCAGCAGCCTCGGGGTTTCTGGAAACACCATATATTTT.

The rearrangement joins TRBV6-4 to TRBJ2-3, with TRBD2 matching over 10 bases. The trim removed 0 bases at V and 6 bases at J, leaving 3 bases unmatched. CDR1 is MRHNA, CDR2 SNTAGT, per germline. The CDR3 runs to 15 residues. For the CDR3, the DNA is TGTGCCAGCAGTGACTCGGCTAGCGGGAGCGATACGCAGTATTTT. This translates into CASSDSASGSDTQYF.